The clone carrying this TCR beta chain turned up a few times. The length of the CDR3 is 15 residues. The V and J ends lost 6 bases and 6 bases, in that order; junction bases with no gene match: 9. Germline V lookup: CDR1 SNHLY, CDR2 FYNNEI. The source of the sample is a study of identical twins. TCRdb analysed the 5' RACE reads with MiXCR anew, one entry per CDR3 protein. Among around 450,000 distinct CDR3 sequences listed, over 12% were seen once. The data also belong to a second study, concerning yellow fever vaccine responses in identical twins.

The J gene is TRBJ2-2, the V gene TRBV2, with 8 bases aligning to TRBD1. This TCR was recovered from a woman in her late teens or twenties in good health. Source material: CD4+ T cells sorted from blood. The CDR3 is CASRGQTRGPGELFF. The CDR3 region has the DNA TGTGCCAGCAGGGGGCAGACCAGGGGGCCCGGGGAGCTGTTTTTT.